The clone carrying this TCR beta chain was observed a single time. Its antigen is not identified. This sample was taken from a study of radiotherapy plus CTLA-4 blockade in lung cancer. Study-level background: Across the patients, objective responses occurred in 18%, and disease control in 30% to 35%. Overall study results and limits: Increased serum interferon-beta after radiation also reportedly predicted response strongly. In blood, TCR clones derived from the tumor expanded after radiotherapy plus ipilimumab.

Germline loops: CDR1 SNHLY, CDR2 FYNNEI. The J segment lost 2 bases and the V segment lost 6 bases, leaving 6 bases of the junction unmatched. The CDR3 spans 14 residues. The method was immunoSEQ multiplex PCR; TCRdb's version includes in-frame clones alone and lacks a portion of them. This sample has around 24,000 clones, with 65% to 85% found just once. Treatment of patients with chemo-refractory metastatic non-small-cell lung cancer consisted of focal radiation plus CTLA-4 blockade with ipilimumab. V usage is TRBV2 and J usage is TRBJ2-7; 8 nucleotides agree with TRBD2. This receptor was taken from a human donor with non-small cell lung cancer who had stable disease on radiotherapy plus ipilimumab. Sequencing was performed on peripheral blood, taken from a patient treated with radiotherapy plus ipilimumab. The CDR3 DNA reads TGTGCCAGCAGGATGGGACTAGGGGCCTACGAGCAGTACTTC. This codes for CASRMGLGAYEQYF.